The 17 T cell receptor beta chains in this list originate from one sample, sequenced in a study of OX40 agonist ivuxolimab in advanced cancers. Only in-frame clones appear in the TCRdb table, and some are missing; sequencing was by immunoSEQ multiplex PCR. This table has 150,000 to 190,000 clones, 90% to 95% appearing once. The sample was CD4+ or CD8+ T cells sorted from blood, taken in a trial of the OX40 agonist ivuxolimab. These receptors all come from an adult with an advanced solid tumor such as melanoma, head and neck, liver or kidney cancer.

The chain recombines TRBV9 with TRBJ1-2; unclear D gene. Trimming removed 0 bases at V and 6 bases at J, with 12 bases between. The germline V gene encodes CDR1 SGDLS and CDR2 YYNGEE. This CDR3 has 14 residues. The CDR3 DNA sequence: TGTGCCAGCAGCGTAGTGGGTCGAGGGAATGGCTACACCTTC. Translation gives CASSVVGRGNGYTF. Full variable domain (missing parts from reference TRBV9 and TRBJ1-2): DSGVTQTPKHLITATGQRVTLRCSPRSGDLSVYWYQQSLDQGLQFLIQYYNGEERAKGNILERFSAQQFPDLHSELNLSSLELGDSALYFCASSVVGRGNGYTFGSGTRLTVV.

The chain uses TRBV7-2 and TRBJ2-7; D ambiguous. Germline loops: CDR1 SGHTA, CDR2 FQGNSA. This CDR3 has 15 residues. V was clipped by 2 bases and J by 1 base, with 12 bases between them. DNA for the CDR3: TGTGCCAGCAGCTTAAAAGGTGGTAGTTCCTACGAGCAGTACTTC. Translating gives CASSLKGGSSYEQYF.

The chain employs TRBV6-1 and TRBJ1-6; the D is unclear. The CDR3 length is 14 residues. Germline V CDR1 and CDR2: MNHNS, SASEGT. V was shortened by 1 base and J by 6 bases, with 7 bases between the two germline ends. As DNA, the CDR3 is TGTGCCAGCAGTGAAGGGTACGGTAATTCACCCCTCCACTTT. This codes for CASSEGYGNSPLHF.

The chain is built from TRBV6-5 and TRBJ1-6, with TRBD1 matching over 8 bases. V trimming: 6 bases; J trimming: 7 bases; junction bases outside the gene matches: 2. The germline V gene encodes CDR1 MNHEY and CDR2 SVGAGI. The length of the CDR3 is 13 residues. The CDR3 is CASRGQGNSPLHF. DNA for the CDR3: TGTGCCAGCAGAGGACAGGGAAATTCACCCCTCCACTTT.

As concerns this clone: Germline is not matched at one junction end, which may reflect a read error. Additional DNA sequences in this sample encode the identical CDR3. The chain links TRBV7-2 to TRBJ2-2; 7 positions match TRBD2. Germline CDR1 and CDR2: SGHTA and FQGNSA. The CDR3 is 16 amino acids. CDR3 loop: CASSPPGLTTTGELFF. The CDR3 coding sequence is TGTGCTAGCAGCCCCCCGGGACTAACCACCACCGGGGAGCTGTTTTTT.

The chain couples TRBV5-4 to TRBJ2-2; TRBD2 is a possible D gene (6 bases). This CDR3 is 13 amino acids long. Trimming cost V 4 bases and J 7 bases, with 11 bases left between them. Germline CDR1 and CDR2: SGHNT and YYREEE (reference sequence). The CDR3 coding sequence is TGTGCCAGCAGCCTATGGAGGGTCGGGGAGCTGTTTTTT. Translated, it gives CASSLWRVGELFF. Variable domain in full (rest from reference TRBV5-4 and TRBJ2-2): ETGVTQSPTHLIKTRGQQVTLRCSSQSGHNTVSWYQQALGQGPQFIFQYYREEENGRGNFPPRFSGLQFPNYSSELNVNALELDDSALYLCASSLWRVGELFFGEGSRLTVL.

The chain has TRBV10-3 and TRBJ2-7, with D hard to call. V dropped 6 bases and J dropped 4 bases, with 16 bases sitting between them. Per germline, CDR1 ENHRY and CDR2 SYGVKD. CDR3 length equals 14 residues. CDR3 coding DNA: TGTGCCATCAGCCTCGGAGCTAGGGCTTACGAGCAGTACTTC. Its protein is CAISLGARAYEQYF.

The chain uses TRBV2 and TRBJ1-1; no clear D. Trimming took off 6 bases at V and 0 bases at J, with 8 bases between the two ends. Germline V CDR1 and CDR2: SNHLY, FYNNEI. The CDR3 contains 13 residues. DNA of the CDR3: TGTGCCAGCAGCCCAGAGATGAACACTGAAGCTTTCTTT. Protein: CASSPEMNTEAFF. The entire variable domain, with the rest obtained from reference TRBV2 and TRBJ1-1, is as follows: EPEVTQTPSHQVTQMGQEVILRCVPISNHLYFYWYRQILGQKVEFLVSFYNNEISEKSEIFDDQFSVERPDGSNFTLKIRSTKLEDSAMYFCASSPEMNTEAFFGQGTRLTVV.

V is TRBV2 and J is TRBJ1-2; D possibly corresponds to TRBD1 (5 bases). There are 10 residues in the CDR3. Germline-derived CDR1 and CDR2 are SNHLY and FYNNEI. Trimming removed 8 bases at V and 8 bases at J, with 9 bases between. The CDR3 DNA follows: TGTGCCAGCCAGGAGGGGGGCTACACCTTC. As protein: CASQEGGYTF.

The J gene is TRBJ1-5, the V gene TRBV30; D uncertain. V gave up 4 bases and J gave up 3 bases, with 7 bases separating them. CDR1 GTSNPN and CDR2 SVGIG come from the germline V gene (reference sequence). The CDR3 has 12 amino acids. The DNA for the CDR3 is TGTGCCTGGAAAGGGTTCAATCAGCCCCAGCATTTT. Its protein product is CAWKGFNQPQHF.

This chain links TRBV5-1 with TRBJ2-5, with TRBD2 as a possible D gene (5 bases). Per the germline V gene, CDR1 is SGHRS and CDR2 is YFSETQ. Trimming removed 3 bases from V and 5 bases from J, with 11 bases in between. The CDR3 consists of 13 residues. The CDR3 DNA reads as TGCGCCAGCAGCTCCTCGGGGTGGGAGACCCAGTACTTC. It specifies CASSSSGWETQYF.

The chain is built from TRBV11-1 and TRBJ2-7; D may correspond to TRBD1 or TRBD2 (5 bases each). The germline V and J ends were trimmed by 5 bases and 0 bases, with 17 bases remaining between them. The germline CDR1 and CDR2 sequences are SGHAT and FQDESV (reference sequence). The CDR3 sequence is 16 residues long. CDR3 sequence reads: CASSPPGTRSSYEQYF. CDR3 DNA sequence: TGTGCCAGCAGCCCCCCGGGGACCCGTAGCTCCTACGAGCAGTACTTC.

This chain uses TRBV10-3 with TRBJ2-7; a weak D match, TRBD1 (5 bases). CDR3 length equals 12 residues. Per the germline V gene, CDR1 is ENHRY and CDR2 is SYGVKD. Deletions cut 5 bases from V and 7 bases from J, with 12 bases between. The CDR3 loop is CAISPQGGEQYF. The CDR3 DNA sequence: TGTGCCATCAGTCCCCAGGGCGGTGAGCAGTACTTC.

The CDR3 DNA reads as TGTGCCAGCAGCTTGGCAGCGACAGGGGTATATTATAGCAATCAGCCCCAGCATTTT. It codes for CASSLAATGVYYSNQPQHF. The V and J genes are TRBV5-6 and TRBJ1-5; 8 bases fit TRBD1. V dropped 0 bases and J dropped 0; count of bases not matched to a gene: 11. The CDR3 spans 19 residues. CDR1 is SGHDT, CDR2 YYEEEE, per germline.

This clone was seen only a few times. The chain carries TRBV4-3 and TRBJ1-3, with D uncertain. Germline values: CDR1 LGHNA, CDR2 YSLEER. The CDR3 consists of 15 residues. V shed 1 base and J shed 0 bases, with 7 bases lying between them. CDR3: CASSQGKGSGNTIYF. CDR3 coding DNA: TGCGCCAGCAGCCAAGGAAAGGGCTCTGGAAACACCATATATTTT.

The genes are TRBV7-8 and TRBJ1-5; D is uncertain. Per the germline V gene, CDR1 is SGHVS and CDR2 is FQNEAQ. The CDR3 loop spans 15 amino acids. Deletions cut 5 bases from V and 6 bases from J, with 17 bases between. This CDR3 is CASSPQRAGSQPQHF. As DNA, the CDR3 is TGTGCCAGCAGCCCCCAGAGGGCGGGCTCTCAGCCCCAGCATTTT.

The chain links TRBV19 to TRBJ2-2; no firm D call. Trimming left V 8 bases short and J 1 base short, with 14 bases between. The CDR3 covers 15 residues. Germline V gene lookup returns CDR1 LNHDA and CDR2 SQIVND (reference sequence). The CDR3 DNA sequence: TGTGCCAGTGAGACACGACTCTTGAACACCGGGGAGCTGTTTTTT. Translated: CASETRLLNTGELFF.